This TCR beta chain was identified during a study of T cell responses to AZD1222 COVID-19 vaccine. General study points: White British donors predominated, females outnumbered males, and clonal diversity was possibly underestimated. Unmutated variant regions are reportedly the target of nearly half of TCRs that are spike-specific.

On this clone itself: Its target is unknown.

TCRdb keeps only in-frame clones here, not all; method: immunoSEQ multiplex PCR. The table shows 150,000 to 200,000 clones, with 80% to 90% occurring only once. This TCR came from an adult who received the AZD1222 COVID-19 vaccine. This sample comprised peripheral blood, obtained 28 days after the second AZD1222 dose.

The CDR3 DNA is TGCGCCAGCAGAGCGACTAGCGGGGGGGCCTACGAGCAGTACTTC. Protein product: CASRATSGGAYEQYF. The rearrangement links TRBV4-1 to TRBJ2-7; TRBD2 matches 14 bases. Germline assignment: CDR1 MGHRA and CDR2 YSYEKL. Unmatched junction bases numbered 3, after V lost 6 bases and J lost 2 bases. CDR3 size: 15 residues.